Presented here are 19 T cell receptor beta chains from one specimen sequenced in a study of cytomegalovirus exposure and HLA in healthy donors. The PCR had 60 Vbeta and 13 Jbeta primers. Some clones are missing from TCRdb's copy, which holds only in-frame ones; the method was immunoSEQ multiplex PCR. Found here are about 160,000 clones, 81% of them singletons; the top ten hold 1.5% to 2%. The sample taken for sequencing was PBMCs. The receptors originated from a woman aged 18-29 years in good health and CMV-seronegative.

This chain uses TRBV9 with TRBJ2-5; 9 nucleotides align to TRBD1. Germline V lookup: CDR1 SGDLS, CDR2 YYNGEE. V lost 4 bases, J lost 2 bases, and 3 bases stayed unmatched. This CDR3 has 14 amino acids. Here the CDR3 DNA reads TGTGCCAGCAGCACGGGACAGGGTCAAGAGACCCAGTACTTC. Its protein is CASSTGQGQETQYF.

This clone was counted once. The genes are TRBV30 and TRBJ1-3; D not certain. V dropped 2 bases and J dropped 3 bases, with 14 bases sitting between them. The CDR3 contains 15 residues. Germline assignment: CDR1 GTSNPN and CDR2 SVGIG (reference sequence). CDR3 protein: CAWSTVTYFGNTIYF. CDR3 sequence (DNA): TGTGCCTGGAGTACGGTCACTTACTTTGGAAACACCATATATTTT.

The rearrangement uses TRBV11-2 and TRBJ1-1; the match to TRBD1 covers 7 bases. With 6 bases clipped from V and 1 base from J, the junction kept 5 bases outside the gene matches. Germline V gene sequence: CDR1 SGHAT, CDR2 FQNNGV. This CDR3 has 14 residues. This chain's CDR3 is CASSNRGRNTEAFF. CDR3 coding DNA: TGTGCCAGCAGTAACAGGGGAAGGAACACTGAAGCTTTCTTT.

The rearrangement links TRBV5-4 to TRBJ2-7, with 10 bases aligning to TRBD1. The germline gives CDR1 SGHNT, CDR2 YYREEE (reference sequence). CDR3 length equals 16 residues. The V segment lost 4 bases and the J segment 0 bases; nucleotides outside the gene matches: 7. The CDR3 protein is CASSTGQGGISYEQYF. The CDR3 region has the DNA TGTGCCAGCAGCACCGGACAGGGGGGGATCTCCTACGAGCAGTACTTC. The full variable domain, in which reference TRBV5-4 and TRBJ2-7 provide the parts outside the CDR3, is ETGVTQSPTHLIKTRGQQVTLRCSSQSGHNTVSWYQQALGQGPQFIFQYYREEENGRGNFPPRFSGLQFPNYSSELNVNALELDDSALYLCASSTGQGGISYEQYFGPGTRLTVT.

The rearrangement links TRBV5-4 to TRBJ2-3, with D maybe TRBD2 (5 bases). V lost 4 bases and J lost 1, with 19 bases in between. This CDR3 contains 17 residues. Germline CDR1 is SGHNT and CDR2 is YYREEE (reference sequence). In nucleotides, the CDR3 is TGTGCCAGCAGCCCCCCGGTCGGGGTAGGAGGCACAGATACGCAGTATTTT. Translated: CASSPPVGVGGTDTQYF.

V gene TRBV29-1 combines with J gene TRBJ1-6; D unresolved. V dropped 3 bases and J dropped 7 bases, with 16 bases sitting between them. Germline V gene data show CDR1 as SQVTM and CDR2 as ANQGSEA. The CDR3 is made up of 15 amino acids. The CDR3 DNA reads TGCAGCGTTGATGAGACAACTAGGGAAAATTCACCCCTCCACTTT. This translates into CSVDETTRENSPLHF.

V and J are TRBV4-1 and TRBJ1-2, with D possibly TRBD1 on 5 matching bases. Looked up from germline, CDR1 is MGHRA and CDR2 is YSYEKL. V gave up 1 base and J gave up 4 bases, with 10 bases separating them. The CDR3 totals 14 residues. The CDR3 loop is CASSQAGETYGYTF. DNA of the CDR3: TGCGCCAGCAGCCAAGCGGGGGAAACCTATGGCTACACCTTC.

This clone was picked up one time. This sequence joins TRBV28 and TRBJ1-1; 8 nucleotides match TRBD1. After removal of 5 bases from V and 8 bases from J, the junction contained 4 bases not matched to a gene. The CDR3 spans 12 residues. Germline V CDR1 and CDR2: MDHEN, SYDVKM. The CDR3 loop is CASSLRDREAFF. CDR3 DNA sequence: TGTGCCAGCAGTCTCCGGGACAGGGAAGCTTTCTTT.

This chain uses TRBV28 with TRBJ2-1; 7 bases line up with TRBD1. Losses at the gene ends were 7 bases for V and 4 bases for J; bases not matched to a gene: 10. The CDR3 consists of 15 residues. Germline V gene data show CDR1 as MDHEN and CDR2 as SYDVKM. Written as DNA, the CDR3 is TGTGCCAGCATAGCCGGGACAGAGATTTACAATGAGCAGTTCTTC. Translation gives CASIAGTEIYNEQFF.

This clone was counted a few times. The identical CDR3 is also encoded by other nucleotide sequences in the sample. The rearrangement joins TRBV10-3 to TRBJ1-2; TRBD1 matches at 10 bases. The CDR3 totals 15 residues. V shed 4 bases, J shed 4 bases, and the junction held 6 bases outside the gene matches. Germline CDR1 ENHRY, CDR2 SYGVKD. The CDR3 nucleotides are TGTGCCATCAGTGGCCGGGACAGGGGTGTCTATGGCTACACCTTC. The encoded protein is CAISGRDRGVYGYTF.

The V call is TRBV6-4, the J call TRBJ2-6; D not resolved. The CDR3 extends over 15 amino acids. Trimming removed 4 bases at V and 3 bases at J, with 10 bases between. Germline assignment: CDR1 MRHNA and CDR2 SNTAGT. CDR3 in amino acids: CASSASPSGANVLTF. CDR3 DNA sequence: TGTGCCAGCAGTGCCTCTCCCAGTGGGGCCAACGTCCTGACTTTC.

Only a few counts were recorded for this clone. The rearrangement joins TRBV6-5 to TRBJ1-2; no clear D. Germline CDR1 and CDR2: MNHEY and SVGAGI. This CDR3 is 11 amino acids long. Trimming took 6 bases from V and 6 from J, leaving 8 bases between them. The CDR3 reads CASSGGNGYTF. The CDR3 nucleotides are TGTGCCAGCAGCGGAGGAAATGGCTACACCTTC.

The chain has TRBV25-1 and TRBJ1-5; possible D gene TRBD1, 5 bases. Trimming cost V 2 bases and J 5 bases, with 10 bases left between them. The CDR3 loop spans 14 amino acids. Germline assignment: CDR1 MGHDK and CDR2 SYGVNS. Here the CDR3 reads CASSEAGFHQPQHF. In DNA form, the CDR3 reads TGTGCCAGCAGTGAAGCAGGGTTTCATCAGCCCCAGCATTTT.

This clone occurred once. The chain carries TRBV9 and TRBJ2-6; D unresolved. This CDR3 comprises 15 residues. Looked up from germline, CDR1 is SGDLS and CDR2 is YYNGEE. V shed 3 bases and J shed 0 bases, with 7 bases lying between them. CDR3 region: CASSGRNSGANVLTF. The CDR3 bases are TGTGCCAGCAGCGGCAGAAACTCTGGGGCCAACGTCCTGACTTTC.

The chain recombines TRBV15 with TRBJ2-5; a possible D gene is TRBD1 (5 bases). The length of the CDR3 is 13 residues. V was cut by 5 bases and J by 3 bases, with 10 bases left in between. The germline CDR1 and CDR2 sequences are LNHNV and YYDKDF (reference sequence). The CDR3 sequence: CATSSQTEETQYF. The CDR3 DNA reads as TGTGCCACCAGCTCCCAGACAGAAGAGACCCAGTACTTC.

The rearrangement joins TRBV7-3 to TRBJ2-1; maybe TRBD1 (6 bases). The CDR3 contains 13 residues. Germline V gives CDR1 SGHTA, CDR2 FQGTGA. Trimming stripped 1 base from V and 9 bases from J, with 10 bases between. The CDR3 reads CASSLIGGTEQFF. The CDR3 bases are TGTGCCAGCAGCTTAATAGGGGGAACTGAGCAGTTCTTC.

The V call is TRBV9, the J call TRBJ2-3; TRBD1 aligns across 8 bases. Losses at the gene ends were 0 bases for V and 0 bases for J; bases not matched to a gene: 12. This CDR3 contains 19 residues. Per germline, CDR1 SGDLS and CDR2 YYNGEE. DNA for the CDR3: TGTGCCAGCAGCGTAGGCGACAGGGGATATGGAACTAGCACAGATACGCAGTATTTT. Amino acids: CASSVGDRGYGTSTDTQYF.

DNA of the CDR3: TGTGCCGGGGGGCCCAGGGGGCGCAAAGCTCGAGCTGAAGCTTTCTTT. Translated, it gives CAGGPRGRKARAEAFF. The chain carries TRBV28 and TRBJ1-1; 8 nucleotides match TRBD1. The CDR3 covers 16 residues. CDR1 MDHEN and CDR2 SYDVKM come from the germline V gene. The J segment lost 6 bases and the V segment lost 11 bases, leaving 20 bases of the junction unmatched.

V and J are TRBV7-2 and TRBJ1-5; no definite D call. The CDR3 is 15 amino acids. Germline-derived CDR1 and CDR2 are SGHTA and FQGNSA. V dropped 2 bases and J dropped 6 bases, with 14 bases sitting between them. CDR3 bases: TGTGCCAGCAGCTTATACTCAGCGTACGGTCAGCCCCAGCATTTT. Amino acids: CASSLYSAYGQPQHF.